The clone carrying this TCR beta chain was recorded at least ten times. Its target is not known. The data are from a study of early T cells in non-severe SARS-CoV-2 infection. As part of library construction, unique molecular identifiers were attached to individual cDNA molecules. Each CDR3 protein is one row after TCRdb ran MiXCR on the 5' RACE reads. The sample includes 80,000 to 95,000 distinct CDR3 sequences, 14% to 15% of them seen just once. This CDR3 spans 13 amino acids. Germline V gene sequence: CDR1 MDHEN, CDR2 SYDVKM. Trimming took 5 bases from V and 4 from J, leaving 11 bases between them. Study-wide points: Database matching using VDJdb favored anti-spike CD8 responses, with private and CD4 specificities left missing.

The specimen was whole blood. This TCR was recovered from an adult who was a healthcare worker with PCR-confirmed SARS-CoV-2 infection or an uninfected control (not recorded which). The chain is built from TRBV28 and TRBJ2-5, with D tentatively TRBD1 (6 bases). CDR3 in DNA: TGTGCCAGCAGTCGAGGGGGAATAGAGACCCAGTACTTC. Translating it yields CASSRGGIETQYF.